These T cell receptor beta chains were read from a single sample in a study of shared clonotypes between healthy human individuals. The table came from immunoSEQ multiplex PCR; TCRdb's copy has only in-frame clones and leaves some out. The table shows about 590,000 clones, with just under 97% occurring only once. The sample was naive CD8+ T cells sorted from blood. Every receptor here comes from a woman aged 30 to 39 in good health. CDR3s include the opening cysteine and the closing phenylalanine or tryptophan. Fields, in order: V gene, J gene, clone size, D gene, CDR3 protein, CDR3 DNA. D genes are given only for firm matches. Clone size appears in some rows only: once, few, many, or a class for an expanded clone.

TRBV13	TRBJ1-4	NA	TRBD1	CASSSTLGTENEKLFF	TGTGCCAGCAGCTCTACACTCGGGACAGAGAATGAAAAACTGTTTTTT
TRBV28	TRBJ2-2	NA	NA	CASSPWTRAGELFF	TGTGCCAGCAGTCCGTGGACCCGCGCCGGGGAGCTGTTTTTT
TRBV7-9	TRBJ2-3	NA	TRBD2	CASSLLAGVSADTQYF	TGTGCCAGCAGCTTACTAGCGGGAGTATCCGCAGATACGCAGTATTTT
TRBV30	TRBJ2-7	once	TRBD1	CAWSLGTGASYEQYF	TGTGCCTGGAGCCTCGGGACAGGTGCCTCCTACGAGCAGTACTTC
TRBV28	TRBJ2-2	NA	TRBD2	CASSPGTSDLRDTGELFF	TGTGCCAGCAGCCCCGGGACTAGCGATCTGCGAGACACCGGGGAGCTGTTTTTT
TRBV6-1	TRBJ2-2	NA	NA	CASRTGTNTGELFF	TGTGCCAGCAGAACAGGGACGAACACCGGGGAGCTGTTTTTT
TRBV6-5	TRBJ2-1	NA	TRBD1	CASSPGTGIHEQFF	TGTGCCAGCAGCCCCGGGACAGGGATCCATGAGCAGTTCTTC
TRBV6-1	TRBJ2-7	NA	TRBD2	CATIGVAGSEQYF	TGTGCCACCATTGGGGTAGCGGGAAGCGAGCAGTACTTC
TRBV2	TRBJ2-7	NA	NA	CASSSRTGPLSEQYF	TGTGCCAGCAGCTCGCGAACCGGGCCCTTGAGCGAGCAGTACTTC
TRBV7-9	TRBJ1-1	NA	NA	CASSLVGREVDEAFF	TGTGCCAGCAGCTTAGTGGGGAGGGAGGTCGATGAAGCTTTCTTT
TRBV9	TRBJ2-3	NA	TRBD2	CASSVAGLGVADTQYF	TGTGCCAGCAGCGTAGCGGGACTAGGAGTAGCAGATACGCAGTATTTT
TRBV7-9	TRBJ2-1	NA	TRBD2	CASSHSGRRGDEQFF	TGTGCCAGCAGCCATAGCGGGAGGAGGGGGGATGAGCAGTTCTTC
TRBV27	TRBJ2-7	once	NA	CASSWQVNYEQYF	TGTGCCAGCAGTTGGCAGGTAAATTACGAGCAGTACTTC
TRBV2	TRBJ2-5	NA	TRBD1	CASNEQGGRETQYF	TGTGCCAGCAATGAACAGGGGGGTAGGGAGACCCAGTACTTC
TRBV5-1	TRBJ2-7	NA	NA	CASSLVAGDAYEQYF	TGCGCCAGCAGCTTGGTGGCAGGGGACGCCTACGAGCAGTACTTC
TRBV5-8	TRBJ2-1	NA	NA	CASSLVQGGIEQFF	TGTGCCAGCAGCTTGGTGCAGGGGGGAATTGAGCAGTTCTTC
TRBV4-1	TRBJ1-5	NA	NA	CASSQGGLGQPQHF	TGCGCCAGCAGCCAAGGGGGGCTAGGTCAGCCCCAGCATTTT
TRBV10-3	TRBJ2-1	NA	NA	CAISLGPYNEQFF	TGTGCCATCAGCTTAGGTCCCTACAATGAGCAGTTCTTC
TRBV5-1	TRBJ2-2	NA	NA	CASSSTAPNTGELFF	TGCGCCAGCAGCTCCACGGCTCCGAACACCGGGGAGCTGTTTTTT
TRBV10-3	TRBJ2-7	NA	TRBD2	CAISESIASGSYEQYF	TGTGCCATCAGTGAGTCTATCGCTAGCGGGTCCTACGAGCAGTACTTC
TRBV7-9	TRBJ2-1	NA	NA	CASSLSPGDNEQFF	TGTGCCAGCAGCTTATCCCCAGGGGACAATGAGCAGTTCTTC
TRBV7-9	TRBJ2-4	NA	TRBD1	CASSHVGQGPWAKNIQYF	TGTGCCAGCAGCCACGTTGGACAGGGGCCATGGGCCAAAAACATTCAGTACTTC
TRBV5-4	TRBJ1-3	NA	NA	CASSLGLPEPGNTIYF	TGTGCCAGCAGCCTGGGACTTCCCGAGCCTGGAAACACCATATATTTT
TRBV5-6	TRBJ1-1	NA	NA	CASSRGKAEAFF	TGTGCCAGCAGCCGGGGGAAGGCTGAAGCTTTCTTT
TRBV25-1	TRBJ1-4	NA	TRBD1	CASSPGQGREKLFF	TGTGCCAGCAGCCCGGGACAGGGAAGGGAAAAACTGTTTTTT
TRBV5-5	TRBJ2-7	NA	NA	CASSFRERYYEQYF	TGTGCCAGCAGCTTCCGGGAGAGGTACTACGAGCAGTACTTC
TRBV4-1	TRBJ2-1	NA	TRBD2	CASSQDPLAGTGKFF	TGCGCCAGCAGCCAAGATCCGCTAGCGGGGACGGGGAAATTCTTC
TRBV2	TRBJ1-1	NA	NA	CASSGTVEAFF	TGTGCCAGCAGTGGGACAGTTGAAGCTTTCTTT
TRBV7-9	TRBJ2-7	NA	TRBD2	CASGLAGVEEQYF	TGTGCCAGCGGACTAGCGGGAGTTGAAGAGCAGTACTTC
TRBV7-9	TRBJ2-3	NA	TRBD2	CASSWGGATDTQYF	TGTGCCAGCAGCTGGGGGGGAGCCACAGATACGCAGTATTTT
TRBV27	TRBJ2-7	NA	NA	CASSTRDPTSYEQYF	TGTGCCAGCAGTACCCGGGACCCCACCTCCTACGAGCAGTACTTC
TRBV30	TRBJ2-7	NA	TRBD2	CAWSEARGRAYEQYF	TGTGCCTGGAGCGAAGCTCGCGGGAGGGCCTACGAGCAGTACTTC
TRBV7-9	TRBJ2-1	NA	NA	CASSPPRHNEQFF	TGTGCCAGCAGCCCGCCGCGACACAATGAGCAGTTCTTC
TRBV9	TRBJ1-1	once	TRBD1	CASSGGQGYTEAFF	TGTGCCAGCAGCGGCGGACAGGGCTACACTGAAGCTTTCTTT
TRBV29-1	TRBJ2-1	NA	NA	CSVEDLEGELQNEQFF	TGCAGCGTTGAAGATCTAGAGGGGGAGCTTCAGAATGAGCAGTTCTTC
TRBV28	TRBJ2-7	NA	TRBD2	CASSLRLAGDYEQYF	TGTGCCAGCAGCCTTAGACTAGCGGGAGACTACGAGCAGTACTTC
TRBV12-5	TRBJ1-1	NA	TRBD1	CASGLVSTGENTEAFF	TGTGCTAGTGGTTTGGTATCGACAGGGGAGAACACTGAAGCTTTCTTT
TRBV6-1	TRBJ1-2	NA	NA	CASSEPRQIHGYTF	TGTGCCAGCAGTGAACCCCGGCAGATCCATGGCTACACCTTC
TRBV7-8	TRBJ2-7	NA	NA	CASSLLDEQYF	TGTGCCAGCAGCTTACTTGACGAGCAGTACTTC
TRBV5-4	TRBJ1-1	few	NA	CASSLLGQGNTEAFF	TGTGCCAGCAGCTTGTTGGGGCAGGGGAACACTGAAGCTTTCTTT